Many counts were recorded for the clone carrying this T cell receptor beta chain. Its antigen is unknown. Unique molecular identifiers tagged the TCRbeta library. One entry per CDR3 protein results from TCRdb running MiXCR on the PCR reads. The table includes about 300,000 distinct CDR3 sequences, 10% detected once. The data belong to a study of T-cell reconstitution after alpha-beta-depleted transplantation in children. Whole-study results and caveats: A year had passed since transplant, and T-cell counts and diversity by then came mostly from newly produced T cells. Expanded graft clones numbering several hundred reportedly gave rise to alpha-beta T cells about two months after transplant.

Germline V gene data show CDR1 as LGHNA and CDR2 as YNFKEQ. Trimming removed 1 base from V and 0 bases from J, with 6 bases in between. The CDR3 contains 15 residues. The genes are TRBV4-2 and TRBJ1-4; D is unclear. Sequenced material: PBMCs, taken before TCRalphabeta/CD19-depleted stem cell transplant. This receptor was identified in a boy younger than two with acute myeloid leukemia, due to receive a stem cell transplant. The CDR3 nucleotides are TGTGCCAGCAGCCAAGCGGTTGCAACTAATGAAAAACTGTTTTTT. It codes for CASSQAVATNEKLFF.